This paragraph reports one TCR beta chain. Original methodology: Amplification of reference gene primers provided the estimated nucleated cell counts. The method was immunoSEQ multiplex PCR; TCRdb's version includes in-frame clones alone and lacks a portion of them. The V and J calls and clone size are taken from that table; D and trimming were inferred from the DNA. The sample shows 150,000 or so clones, 85% to 95% of them seen only once. These data belong to a study of blood T cell repertoires in COVID-19. Study overall: The samples span acute and convalescent COVID-19 from the United States, Italy and Spain.

There are 13 residues in the CDR3. Per the germline V gene, CDR1 is SQVTM and CDR2 is ANQGSEA. The V end was cut by 4 bases, the J end by 4 bases, with 12 bases between. The clonotype comes from a man aged 45-65 years with acute or convalescent COVID-19. The chain employs TRBV29-1 and TRBJ2-3; the D gene is possibly TRBD1 (5 bases). What was sequenced was peripheral blood. The CDR3 DNA follows: TGCAGCGTTGTAACTTCAGGGCCAGATACGCAGTATTTT. This sequence encodes CSVVTSGPDTQYF.